The 32 T cell receptor beta chains reported below all come from one sample, sequenced in a study of blood T cell repertoires in COVID-19. Measured with immunoSEQ multiplex PCR; TCRdb has only the in-frame clones, and not every one. The top ten clones hold over 7% of a sample with about 240,000 clones, 82% of them seen once. Sequenced material: peripheral blood. These TCRs come from a woman aged 80 or over with COVID-19, enrolled during active disease.

This clone appeared a single time. The rearrangement links TRBV27 to TRBJ2-4; 7 bases match TRBD1. The V segment lost 8 bases and the J segment 6 bases; nucleotides outside the gene matches: 13. Germline CDR1 reads MNHEY; CDR2 reads SMNVEV (reference sequence). The CDR3 is 15 amino acids. As DNA, the CDR3 is TGTGCCAGCTCCACTCCAACAGGGGCTGGAAACATTCAGTACTTC. Its translation is CASSTPTGAGNIQYF.

This clone was recorded a few times. The chain couples TRBV9 to TRBJ1-1; D perhaps matches TRBD1 (6 bases). The germline CDR1 and CDR2 sequences are SGDLS and YYNGEE. The CDR3 totals 14 residues. The ends were cut back, 2 bases at V and 4 bases at J, with 12 bases in the middle. In nucleotides, the CDR3 is TGTGCCAGCAGCGTGAGAGGGGGTGGCACTGAAGCTTTCTTT. Encoded protein: CASSVRGGGTEAFF.

The chain is built from TRBV5-4 and TRBJ2-7, with TRBD2 matching over 7 bases. V lost 3 bases and J lost 3; bases outside the gene matches: 12. Germline values: CDR1 SGHNT, CDR2 YYREEE (reference sequence). The CDR3 runs to 16 residues. The CDR3 DNA is TGTGCCAGCAGCTCCCCTCGCGGACTAGTAAACTACGAGCAGTACTTC. Amino acid sequence: CASSSPRGLVNYEQYF.

This clone was counted a single time. This chain links TRBV2 with TRBJ1-2; no reliable D call. Trimming cost V 6 bases and J 3 bases, with 11 bases left between them. This CDR3 is built from 13 residues. The germline CDR1 and CDR2 sequences are SNHLY and FYNNEI. The CDR3 sequence: CASRELGDYGYTF. The CDR3 nucleotides are TGTGCCAGCAGGGAACTAGGAGACTATGGCTACACCTTC.

This clone was seen a single time. The chain couples TRBV12-3 or TRBV12-4 to TRBJ1-5; D is unclear. V gave up 3 bases and J gave up 3 bases, with 6 bases separating them. CDR3 length equals 13 residues. CDR3 region: CASSLQHNQPQHF. The DNA for the CDR3 is TGTGCCAGCAGTTTGCAACACAATCAGCCCCAGCATTTT.

The rearrangement links TRBV21-1 to TRBJ1-5; TRBD1 is the table's D call and was not checked against the DNA. TRBV21-1 is labeled a pseudogene. The CDR3 spans 18 residues. For the CDR3, the DNA is TGTGCCAGCAGCAAAAAAATCCCCCGGACAGGGGAGGCTCAGCCCCAGCATTTT. This sequence encodes CASSKKIPRTGEAQPQHF.

The chain joins TRBV3-1 (or the pseudogene TRBV3-2) to TRBJ1-6, with D possibly being TRBD1 (5 bases). CDR3 size: 13 residues. V shed 4 bases and J shed 10 bases, with 11 bases lying between them. Germline CDR1 LGHDT, CDR2 YNNKEL (reference sequence). CDR3 DNA sequence: TGTGCCAGCAGCCCCCGCCCAGGGTCACCCCTCCACTTT. Protein product: CASSPRPGSPLHF.

J is TRBJ1-4 and V is TRBV6-6; D unclear. Germline assignment: CDR1 MNHNY and CDR2 SVGAGI (reference sequence). V lost 6 bases and J lost 7, with 6 bases in between. This CDR3 region has 11 residues. CDR3 loop: CASSILEKLFF. CDR3 DNA: TGTGCCAGCAGCATACTTGAAAAACTGTTTTTT.

This chain links TRBV30 with TRBJ1-2, with 7 bases identical to TRBD1. The germline V gene has CDR1 GTSNPN and CDR2 SVGIG (reference sequence). Unmatched junction bases numbered 9, after V lost 8 bases and J lost 3 bases. This CDR3 is built from 13 residues. This chain's CDR3 is CAAASGGYYGYTF. The CDR3 region has the DNA TGTGCCGCTGCATCAGGGGGTTACTATGGCTACACCTTC.

This clone has just one count. The chain uses TRBV18 and TRBJ1-2; 8 nucleotides match TRBD1. The CDR3 is made up of 13 amino acids. The germline gives CDR1 KGHSH, CDR2 LQKENI. V lost 6 bases and J lost 2; bases outside the gene matches: 2. In DNA, the CDR3 is TGTGCCAGCTCGAGGACAGGGAACTATGGCTACACCTTC. Residues: CASSRTGNYGYTF.

This clone was recorded only once. V is TRBV28 and J is TRBJ2-1; 8 nucleotides match TRBD2. The CDR3 has 17 residues. The junction had 8 bases not matched to a gene; V was cut back by 4 bases and J by 0 bases. Germline V lookup: CDR1 MDHEN, CDR2 SYDVKM. CDR3 bases: TGTGCCAGCAGTTCACTAGCGGCCTCAAGCTCCTACAATGAGCAGTTCTTC. The encoded protein is CASSSLAASSSYNEQFF.

This chain uses TRBV28 with TRBJ2-1; a possible D gene is TRBD1 (6 bases). Trimming shortened V by 6 bases and J by 1 base, and 16 bases separated the two germline ends. This CDR3 is built from 16 residues. Germline V gives CDR1 MDHEN, CDR2 SYDVKM. CDR3 sequence: CASRSSRDTSYNEQFF. The CDR3 DNA reads as TGTGCCAGCAGAAGTTCCCGGGACACGTCCTACAATGAGCAGTTCTTC.

The CDR3 DNA follows: TGTGCCAGCAGCTTGGGATTGGGCGGAGGCGGAAACACCATATATTTT. Translating it yields CASSLGLGGGGNTIYF. V usage is TRBV5-4 and J usage is TRBJ1-3; unclear D gene. The germline gives CDR1 SGHNT, CDR2 YYREEE (reference sequence). The V end lost 0 bases, the J end lost 4 bases, and 14 bases lay between the germline ends. The CDR3 consists of 16 residues.

The chain is built from TRBV19 and TRBJ1-1; 7 positions agree with TRBD1. Trimming cost V 4 bases and J 3 bases; bases outside gene matches: 8. The CDR3 is 15 amino acids. Germline values: CDR1 LNHDA, CDR2 SQIVND (reference sequence). CDR3 sequence (DNA): TGTGCCAGTAGTACCGACATGACAGGGTACACTGAAGCTTTCTTT. Encoded protein: CASSTDMTGYTEAFF. Filled out from reference TRBV19 and TRBJ1-1, the complete variable domain reads DGGITQSPKYLFRKEGQNVTLSCEQNLNHDAMYWYRQDPGQGLRLIYYSQIVNDFQKGDIAEGYSVSREKKESFPLTVTSAQKNPTAFYLCASSTDMTGYTEAFFGQGTRLTVV.

This sequence joins TRBV10-1 and TRBJ2-7, with 10 bases matching TRBD2. After removal of 2 bases from V and 1 base from J, the junction contained 2 bases not matched to a gene. The CDR3 has 15 amino acids. Germline CDR1 is WNHNN and CDR2 is SYGVQD (reference sequence). The CDR3 is CASSEASGGSYEQYF. The CDR3 coding sequence is TGCGCCAGCAGTGAGGCTAGCGGGGGATCCTACGAGCAGTACTTC.

This clone was observed a few times. This chain uses TRBV18 with TRBJ2-5; 7 positions match TRBD2. CDR3 length equals 15 residues. The trim removed 3 bases at V and 5 bases at J, leaving 9 bases unmatched. Germline V gene sequence: CDR1 KGHSH, CDR2 LQKENI. Here the CDR3 DNA reads TGTGCCAGCTCACCCCTAAGGACGCGGGAGGAGACCCAGTACTTC. This translates into CASSPLRTREETQYF.

The chain is built from TRBV27 and TRBJ1-1; D remains ambiguous. There are 16 residues in the CDR3. V was pared by 4 bases and J by 1 base, with 16 bases between. Per the germline V gene, CDR1 is MNHEY and CDR2 is SMNVEV (reference sequence). As DNA, the CDR3 is TGTGCCAGCAGTTCAAACCTCCTCTACGGGAACACTGAAGCTTTCTTT. This gives the protein CASSSNLLYGNTEAFF.

This clone was seen more than once but under ten times. The genes are TRBV6-6 and TRBJ1-5; D gene uncertain. V was clipped by 0 bases and J by 5 bases, with 5 bases between them. CDR1 MNHNY and CDR2 SVGAGI come from the germline V gene (reference sequence). The CDR3 spans 13 residues. The CDR3 bases are TGTGCCAGCAGTTACTCGGCAGATCAGCCCCAGCATTTT. Translation: CASSYSADQPQHF.

V usage is TRBV29-1 and J usage is TRBJ1-4; 7 positions agree with TRBD1. The CDR3 totals 14 residues. The germline CDR1 and CDR2 sequences are SQVTM and ANQGSEA. V lost 4 bases to trimming and J lost 4 bases; unmatched junction nucleotides: 6. This CDR3 is CSVATGQDNEKLFF. The CDR3 region has the DNA TGCAGCGTTGCCACCGGACAGGATAATGAAAAACTGTTTTTT.

The chain has TRBV15 and TRBJ1-1; TRBD1 might be the D (5 bases). Per the germline V gene, CDR1 is LNHNV and CDR2 is YYDKDF (reference sequence). This CDR3 spans 13 amino acids. V gave up 2 bases and J gave up 4 bases, with 8 bases separating them. The CDR3 sequence is CATSRPGFTEAFF. For the CDR3, the DNA is TGTGCCACCAGCAGACCAGGGTTCACTGAAGCTTTCTTT.

The J gene is TRBJ1-2, the V gene TRBV18; D is ambiguous. The CDR3 is made up of 16 amino acids. V was cut by 3 bases and J by 0 bases, with 14 bases left in between. Germline CDR1 is KGHSH and CDR2 is LQKENI. The CDR3 sequence: CASSPNPRGTNYGYTF. CDR3 bases: TGTGCCAGCTCACCGAACCCCCGAGGAACTAACTATGGCTACACCTTC. Combining the CDR3 with reference TRBV18 and TRBJ1-2 gives the whole variable domain NAGVMQNPRHLVRRRGQEARLRCSPMKGHSHVYWYRQLPEEGLKFMVYLQKENIIDESGMPKERFSAEFPKEGPSILRIQQVVRGDSAAYFCASSPNPRGTNYGYTFGSGTRLTVV.

The chain recombines TRBV24-1 with TRBJ1-4, with a weak D call TRBD1 (6 bases). Germline V gives CDR1 KGHDR, CDR2 SFDVKD. Deletions cut 3 bases from V and 4 bases from J, with 14 bases between. CDR3 length equals 16 residues. The CDR3 coding sequence is TGTGCCACCAGTGATGGATCAGGGGTGGGTAATGAAAAACTGTTTTTT. Protein product: CATSDGSGVGNEKLFF.

The chain couples TRBV18 to TRBJ2-2, with 8 bases that match TRBD1. Trimming cost V 1 base and J 6 bases; bases outside gene matches: 4. The CDR3 is made up of 15 amino acids. Germline V lookup: CDR1 KGHSH, CDR2 LQKENI. The CDR3 here is CASSPRTGPSGELFF. CDR3 DNA sequence: TGTGCCAGCTCACCACGGACAGGGCCCTCCGGGGAGCTGTTTTTT.

This chain joins TRBV5-1 and TRBJ1-1; 8 bases fit TRBD1. Germline trimming cut 4 bases from V and 4 bases from J; bases unmatched to any gene: 9. The germline CDR1 and CDR2 sequences are SGHRS and YFSETQ. The CDR3 consists of 15 residues. In DNA form, the CDR3 reads TGCGCCAGCAGCCCTCAACCAGACAGGGGCACTGAAGCTTTCTTT. It specifies CASSPQPDRGTEAFF. Complete variable domain (other parts from reference TRBV5-1 and TRBJ1-1): KAGVTQTPRYLIKTRGQQVTLSCSPISGHRSVSWYQQTPGQGLQFLFEYFSETQRNKGNFPGRFSGRQFSNSRSEMNVSTLELGDSALYLCASSPQPDRGTEAFFGQGTRLTVV.

The J gene is TRBJ2-7, the V gene TRBV18; D is perhaps TRBD2 (6 bases). This CDR3 is built from 14 residues. CDR1 and CDR2 (germline): KGHSH, LQKENI. V dropped 3 bases and J dropped 6 bases, with 15 bases sitting between them. The CDR3 DNA reads as TGTGCCAGCTCACCTCAACGGGGAGGAGGCGAGCAGTACTTC. It is translated as CASSPQRGGGEQYF.

The table lists this clone with a few counts. V gene TRBV7-2 combines with J gene TRBJ2-7; D is possibly TRBD2 (7 bases). Trimming pared 5 bases from V and 4 bases from J, leaving 15 bases between. CDR3 length: 14 amino acids. Per germline, CDR1 SGHTA and CDR2 FQGNSA. CDR3 region: CASSRGAPSYEQYF. The CDR3 DNA reads TGTGCCAGCAGCCGGGGGGCGCCCTCGTACGAGCAGTACTTC.

The rearrangement joins TRBV29-1 to TRBJ2-2; a weak D match, TRBD2 (5 bases). The CDR3 runs to 15 residues. The V end was cut by 2 bases, the J end by 6 bases, with 16 bases between. Germline V gives CDR1 SQVTM, CDR2 ANQGSEA. CDR3 region: CSVESGIVSAGELFF. CDR3 nucleotides: TGCAGCGTTGAATCGGGGATAGTCAGTGCCGGGGAGCTGTTTTTT.

The CDR3 loop reads CASSVGEGGRTDTQYF. The CDR3 nucleotides read TGTGCCAGCAGCGTAGGTGAGGGGGGGCGGACAGATACGCAGTATTTT. The chain recombines TRBV9 with TRBJ2-3, with TRBD2 as a possible D gene (7 bases). The germline CDR1 and CDR2 sequences are SGDLS and YYNGEE. The CDR3 runs to 16 residues. Trimming pared 0 bases from V and 3 bases from J, leaving 14 bases between.

CDR3 DNA sequence: TGTGCCAGCAGCCAATCCTCGCGGGAAAAACTGTTTTTT. This sequence encodes CASSQSSREKLFF. The chain recombines TRBV4-2 with TRBJ1-4; unclear D gene. Germline CDR1 LGHNA, CDR2 YNFKEQ. The CDR3 loop spans 13 amino acids. V gave up 2 bases and J gave up 8 bases, with 9 bases separating them.

This clone was seen only once. CDR3 bases: TGCGCCAGCAGCTTGGAGGCGGGCTATGGCTACACCTTC. Amino acid sequence: CASSLEAGYGYTF. The chain carries TRBV5-1 and TRBJ1-2; unclear D gene. V dropped 0 bases and J dropped 4 bases, with 7 bases sitting between them. This CDR3 has 13 residues. The germline V gene encodes CDR1 SGHRS and CDR2 YFSETQ.

This clone has only one observation. CDR3 bases: TGCGCCAGCAGCCAAGACCCGACACGGCGGGGCGAGCAGTACTTC. As protein: CASSQDPTRRGEQYF. The chain couples TRBV4-1 to TRBJ2-7; possible D gene TRBD2, 6 bases. V dropped 0 bases and J dropped 6 bases, with 15 bases sitting between them. The germline gives CDR1 MGHRA, CDR2 YSYEKL. The CDR3 sequence is 15 residues long.

The chain joins TRBV5-8 to TRBJ1-3; perhaps TRBD1 as D (6 bases). V dropped 4 bases and J dropped 0 bases, with 14 bases sitting between them. The V gene's germline CDR1 is SGHTS and CDR2 YDEGEE. The CDR3 has 16 residues. CDR3 loop: CASSEGQLSSGNTIYF. The CDR3 DNA follows: TGTGCCAGCAGCGAAGGACAGTTAAGCTCTGGAAACACCATATATTTT.